Here is one T cell receptor (beta chain) with its context. Its antigen is unknown. All of the isolated RNA was reverse transcribed, so expressed TCRB transcripts were sequenced. Assay: immunoSEQ multiplex PCR; the TCRdb copy retains only in-frame clones and omits some. The sample consists of 600,000 to 700,000 clones, 13% of them appearing once. The entry originates in a study of beta chain features in type 1 diabetes. V dropped 7 bases and J dropped 4 bases, with 16 bases sitting between them. Looked up from germline, CDR1 is SNHLY and CDR2 is FYNNEI. CDR3 size: 14 residues. Whole-study results and caveats: All four CD4+ subsets from Type 1 diabetes patients carried moderately but significantly shorter TCRB CDR3s.

The sequence derives from a man aged 18 to 30 with type 1 diabetes. Sequences were obtained from naive CD4+ T cells from blood. V gene TRBV2 combines with J gene TRBJ1-2; D uncertain. Here the CDR3 DNA reads TGTGCCAGCACCCCAAGGGAAGAGGCCTATGGCTACACCTTC. Its protein product is CASTPREEAYGYTF.